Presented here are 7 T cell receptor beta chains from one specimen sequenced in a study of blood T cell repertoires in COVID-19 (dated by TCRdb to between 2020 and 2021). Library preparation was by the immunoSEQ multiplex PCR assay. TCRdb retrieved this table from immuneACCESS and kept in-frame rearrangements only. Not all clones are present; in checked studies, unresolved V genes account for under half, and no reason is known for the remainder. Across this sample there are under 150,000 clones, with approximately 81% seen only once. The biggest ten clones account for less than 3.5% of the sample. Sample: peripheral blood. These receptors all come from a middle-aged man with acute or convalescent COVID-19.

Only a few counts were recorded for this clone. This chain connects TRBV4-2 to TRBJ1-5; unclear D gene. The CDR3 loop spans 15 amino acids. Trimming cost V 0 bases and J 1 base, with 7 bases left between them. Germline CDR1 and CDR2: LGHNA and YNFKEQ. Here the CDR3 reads CASSQEARSNQPQHF. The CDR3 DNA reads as TGTGCCAGCAGCCAAGAGGCGCGGAGCAATCAGCCCCAGCATTTT.

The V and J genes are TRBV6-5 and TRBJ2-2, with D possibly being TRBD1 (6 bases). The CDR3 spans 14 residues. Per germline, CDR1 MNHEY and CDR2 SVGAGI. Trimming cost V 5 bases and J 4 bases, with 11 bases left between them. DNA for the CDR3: TGTGCCAGCAGTCGACAGGCCCCCACCGGGGAGCTGTTTTTT. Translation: CASSRQAPTGELFF.

CDR3 bases: TGTGCCAGCAGCCGAGGACAGGACTACGAGCAGTACTTC. Encoded protein: CASSRGQDYEQYF. The gene calls are TRBV2 and TRBJ2-7, with 7 bases identical to TRBD1. CDR1 is SNHLY, CDR2 FYNNEI, per germline. The CDR3 has 13 amino acids. V trimming: 6 bases; J trimming: 3 bases; junction bases outside the gene matches: 5.

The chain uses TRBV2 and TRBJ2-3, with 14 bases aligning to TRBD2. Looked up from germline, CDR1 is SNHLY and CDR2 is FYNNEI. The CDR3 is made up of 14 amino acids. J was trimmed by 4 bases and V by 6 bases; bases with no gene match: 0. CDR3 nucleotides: TGTGCCAGCAGGACTAGCGGGGGGGCAGATACGCAGTATTTT. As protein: CASRTSGGADTQYF.

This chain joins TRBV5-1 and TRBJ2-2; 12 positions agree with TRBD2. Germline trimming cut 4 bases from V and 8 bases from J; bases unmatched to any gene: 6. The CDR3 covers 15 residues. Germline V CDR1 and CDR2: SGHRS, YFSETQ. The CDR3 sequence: CASSPGLAGQGELFF. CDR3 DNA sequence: TGCGCCAGCAGCCCAGGACTAGCGGGGCAAGGGGAGCTGTTTTTT. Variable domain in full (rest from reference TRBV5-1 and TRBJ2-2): KAGVTQTPRYLIKTRGQQVTLSCSPISGHRSVSWYQQTPGQGLQFLFEYFSETQRNKGNFPGRFSGRQFSNSRSEMNVSTLELGDSALYLCASSPGLAGQGELFFGEGSRLTVL.

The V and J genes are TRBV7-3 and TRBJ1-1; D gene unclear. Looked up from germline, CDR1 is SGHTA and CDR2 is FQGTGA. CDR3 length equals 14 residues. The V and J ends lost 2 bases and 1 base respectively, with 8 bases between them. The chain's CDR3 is CASSLGLQNTEAFF. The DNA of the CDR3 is TGTGCCAGCAGCTTAGGGCTCCAGAACACTGAAGCTTTCTTT.

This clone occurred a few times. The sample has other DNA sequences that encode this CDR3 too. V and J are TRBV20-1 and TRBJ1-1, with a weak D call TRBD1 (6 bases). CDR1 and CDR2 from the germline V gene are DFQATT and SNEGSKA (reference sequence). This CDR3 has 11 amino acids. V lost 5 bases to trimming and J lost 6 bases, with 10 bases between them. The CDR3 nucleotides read TGCAGTGCTTCCCGACAGGCTGAAGCTTTCTTT. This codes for CSASRQAEAFF.